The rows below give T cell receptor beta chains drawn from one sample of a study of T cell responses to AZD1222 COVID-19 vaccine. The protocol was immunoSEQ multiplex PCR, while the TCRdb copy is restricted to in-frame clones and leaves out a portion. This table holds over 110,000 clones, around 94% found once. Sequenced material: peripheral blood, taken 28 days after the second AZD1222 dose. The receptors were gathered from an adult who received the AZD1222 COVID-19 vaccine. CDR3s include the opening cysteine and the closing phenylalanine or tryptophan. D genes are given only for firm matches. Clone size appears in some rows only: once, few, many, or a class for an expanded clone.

DNA: TGTGCCTGGAGAGTACCGCGAGGTTCACCCCTCCACTTT
CDR3: CAWRVPRGSPLHF
V: TRBV30
D: .
J: TRBJ1-6
size: .

DNA: TGTGCCAGCAGTCGGGCCCGGAACACTGAAGCTTTCTTT
CDR3: CASSRARNTEAFF
V: TRBV2
D: .
J: TRBJ1-1
size: .

DNA: TGTGCCAGCAGCGTTCTGACAGGGGGCGGGAATGAGCAGTTCTTC
CDR3: CASSVLTGGGNEQFF
V: TRBV9
D: TRBD1
J: TRBJ2-1
size: .

DNA: TGTGCCAGCAGCCTGAGGGGGGAAGAGGGCTACACCTTC
CDR3: CASSLRGEEGYTF
V: TRBV7-2
D: .
J: TRBJ1-2
size: .

DNA: TGCGCCAGCAGTGAGTCCGAGATCTTGAACACTGAAGCTTTCTTT
CDR3: CASSESEILNTEAFF
V: TRBV10-2
D: .
J: TRBJ1-1
size: .

DNA: TGCGCCAGCAGCCTCAGGGAAAAAGAGACCCAGTACTTC
CDR3: CASSLREKETQYF
V: TRBV4-3
D: .
J: TRBJ2-5
size: once

DNA: TGTGCCAGTAGTATATGGGGTGGACTAGCGGGGGATACGCAGTATTTT
CDR3: CASSIWGGLAGDTQYF
V: TRBV19
D: TRBD2
J: TRBJ2-3
size: .

DNA: TGTGCCAGCAGTGAAGCTGCCGGCTACACCTTC
CDR3: CASSEAAGYTF
V: TRBV2
D: .
J: TRBJ1-2
size: .

DNA: TGTGCCAGTAGTACGCAGTATGGCTACACCTTC
CDR3: CASSTQYGYTF
V: TRBV19
D: .
J: TRBJ1-2
size: .

DNA: TGCAGTGCCGTAAGGACAGATACGCAGTATTTT
CDR3: CSAVRTDTQYF
V: TRBV20-1
D: .
J: TRBJ2-3
size: .

DNA: TGTGCCTGGGCTGGACAGGGGGTCACTGAAGCTTTCTTT
CDR3: CAWAGQGVTEAFF
V: TRBV30
D: TRBD1
J: TRBJ1-1
size: .

DNA: TGTGCCAGCAGCGGAATGGGAGGTGAAGCTTTCTTT
CDR3: CASSGMGGEAFF
V: TRBV5-4
D: .
J: TRBJ1-1
size: .

DNA: TGTGCCAGCAGTGTCGGGACTCAAGGGGCGCAGTACTTC
CDR3: CASSVGTQGAQYF
V: TRBV27
D: .
J: TRBJ2-7
size: .

DNA: TGTGCCAGCAGTCCCGCGGGAAACACTGAAGCTTTCTTT
CDR3: CASSPAGNTEAFF
V: TRBV6-6
D: .
J: TRBJ1-1
size: .

DNA: TGCAGTGCTAAATATACCACTGAAGCTTTCTTT
CDR3: CSAKYTTEAFF
V: TRBV20-1
D: .
J: TRBJ1-1
size: .

DNA: TGTGCCAGCAGCTTAACAGGGAGCTCCTACAATGAGCAGTTCTTC
CDR3: CASSLTGSSYNEQFF
V: TRBV11-2
D: .
J: TRBJ2-1
size: .

DNA: TGTGCCAGCAGCCGTGTCGGGGCTTTAGGCTACACCTTC
CDR3: CASSRVGALGYTF
V: TRBV7-6
D: .
J: TRBJ1-2
size: .

DNA: TGTGCCAGCAGGGGGAAAACTGGCACTGAAGCTTTCTTT
CDR3: CASRGKTGTEAFF
V: TRBV2
D: .
J: TRBJ1-1
size: .

DNA: TGTGCCAGCAGCTTGGCCCCGGGACTCCCTCGCGAGCAGTACTTC
CDR3: CASSLAPGLPREQYF
V: TRBV5-6
D: .
J: TRBJ2-7
size: .

DNA: TGTGCCTGGAGTCAGGGCAGGGGGAGCAATCAGCCCCAGCATTTT
CDR3: CAWSQGRGSNQPQHF
V: TRBV30
D: TRBD1
J: TRBJ1-5
size: .

DNA: TGTGCCAGCAGCCCCCGACAGGGGATGAACACTGAAGCTTTCTTT
CDR3: CASSPRQGMNTEAFF
V: TRBV11-1
D: TRBD1
J: TRBJ1-1
size: few

DNA: TGTGCCAGCTCATACGCTGAACGGGACACCATATATTTT
CDR3: CASSYAERDTIYF
V: TRBV18
D: .
J: TRBJ1-3
size: .

DNA: TGTGCCAGCAGCGTCAGCTACGAGCAGTACTTC
CDR3: CASSVSYEQYF
V: TRBV7-9
D: .
J: TRBJ2-7
size: .

DNA: TGTGCCAGCAGCTTTTTGCAGGGGAGATCACCCCTCCACTTT
CDR3: CASSFLQGRSPLHF
V: TRBV7-2
D: .
J: TRBJ1-6
size: .

DNA: TGTGCCAGCAGTGAATTGAAAGTTGAGCAGTTCTTC
CDR3: CASSELKVEQFF
V: TRBV2
D: .
J: TRBJ2-1
size: .

DNA: TGTGCCAGTAGTCCTCGGCCCCTAAGCTCCTATAATTCACCCCTCCACTTT
CDR3: CASSPRPLSSYNSPLHF
V: TRBV19
D: .
J: TRBJ1-6
size: .

DNA: TGTGCCAGCAGCCCGCGGACGGATAGGGATTTCTATGGCTACACCTTC
CDR3: CASSPRTDRDFYGYTF
V: TRBV9
D: .
J: TRBJ1-2
size: .

DNA: TGTGCCAGCAGGGCAGGGAACCAGCCCCAGCATTTT
CDR3: CASRAGNQPQHF
V: TRBV12-3/TRBV12-4
D: .
J: TRBJ1-5
size: once

DNA: TGTGCCAGTAGTACCGACAGGGTGGGGACTGAAGCTTTCTTT
CDR3: CASSTDRVGTEAFF
V: TRBV19
D: TRBD1
J: TRBJ1-1
size: once

DNA: TGTGCCAGCAGCCCCCCACGGGTCCTCCTGGTCAACACTGAAGCTTTCTTT
CDR3: CASSPPRVLLVNTEAFF
V: TRBV7-8
D: .
J: TRBJ1-1
size: .

DNA: TGTGCCAGCAGGGAACGTAGCGGGGCTCCCTACAATGAGCAGTTCTTC
CDR3: CASRERSGAPYNEQFF
V: TRBV2
D: TRBD2
J: TRBJ2-1
size: .

DNA: TGTGCCAGCAGCCCTCGGGACTGGGGCTGGAACACTGAAGCTTTCTTT
CDR3: CASSPRDWGWNTEAFF
V: TRBV7-8
D: .
J: TRBJ1-1
size: .

DNA: TGTGCCAGTAGTTCGGGGACAGGGTGGGATACGCAGTATTTT
CDR3: CASSSGTGWDTQYF
V: TRBV19
D: TRBD1
J: TRBJ2-3
size: .

DNA: TGTGCCAGCAGTCCTGGACAGGGATACGGCTACACCTTC
CDR3: CASSPGQGYGYTF
V: TRBV28
D: TRBD1
J: TRBJ1-2
size: once

DNA: TGTGCCAGCAGCTTGTCAGCGGGGGGGTTGGAGACCCAGTACTTC
CDR3: CASSLSAGGLETQYF
V: TRBV5-4
D: TRBD2
J: TRBJ2-5
size: .

DNA: TGTGCCAGCATCGGGCTCAACTATGGCTACACCTTC
CDR3: CASIGLNYGYTF
V: TRBV2
D: .
J: TRBJ1-2
size: once

DNA: TGCGCCAGCAGCGCCGAAGAGACCCAGTACTTC
CDR3: CASSAEETQYF
V: TRBV5-1
D: .
J: TRBJ2-5
size: .

DNA: TGTGCCAGCAGTTATGGAGTGTTGTCCTATAATTCACCCCTCCACTTT
CDR3: CASSYGVLSYNSPLHF
V: TRBV6-5
D: .
J: TRBJ1-6
size: .

DNA: TGTGCCAGCAGCTTTCCCAGGTCGACAGCTATCTATGGCTACACCTTC
CDR3: CASSFPRSTAIYGYTF
V: TRBV5-6
D: .
J: TRBJ1-2
size: .

DNA: TGTGCAAGTCGCTTAGCAAATAATTCACCCCTCCACTTT
CDR3: CASRLANNSPLHF
V: TRBV12-2
D: .
J: TRBJ1-6
size: few

DNA: TGTGCCAGCAGCGACCCCGGACGGTTAAGAAGGACCCAGTACTTC
CDR3: CASSDPGRLRRTQYF
V: TRBV6-5
D: .
J: TRBJ2-5
size: .

DNA: TGCGCCAGCAGCCAAGTGGGTAGGGGGCCAACTGAAGCTTTCTTT
CDR3: CASSQVGRGPTEAFF
V: TRBV4-3
D: TRBD1
J: TRBJ1-1
size: .

DNA: TGCGCCAGCAGCCCAGGGTTGGAGGACACTGAAGCTTTCTTT
CDR3: CASSPGLEDTEAFF
V: TRBV10-1
D: .
J: TRBJ1-1
size: few

DNA: TGTGCCACCAGTGGGACAGGGGGCTATGGCTACACCTTC
CDR3: CATSGTGGYGYTF
V: TRBV24-1
D: TRBD1
J: TRBJ1-2
size: .

DNA: TGCGCCAGCAGCCAAGGTTTTAATCAGCCCCAGCATTTT
CDR3: CASSQGFNQPQHF
V: TRBV4-3
D: .
J: TRBJ1-5
size: .